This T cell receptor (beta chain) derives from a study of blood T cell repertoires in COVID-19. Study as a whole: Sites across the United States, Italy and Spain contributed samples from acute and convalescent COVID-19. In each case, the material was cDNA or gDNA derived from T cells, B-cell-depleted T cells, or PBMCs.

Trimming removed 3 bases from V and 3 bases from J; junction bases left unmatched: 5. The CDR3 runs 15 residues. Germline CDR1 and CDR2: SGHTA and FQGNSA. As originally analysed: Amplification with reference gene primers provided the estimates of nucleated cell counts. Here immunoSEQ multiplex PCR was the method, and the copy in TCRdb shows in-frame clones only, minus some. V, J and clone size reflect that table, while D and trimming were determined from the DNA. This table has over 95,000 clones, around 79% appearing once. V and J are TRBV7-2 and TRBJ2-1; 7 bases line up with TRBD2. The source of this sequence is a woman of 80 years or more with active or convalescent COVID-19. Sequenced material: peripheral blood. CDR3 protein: CASSLTWTSYNEQFF. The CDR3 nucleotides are TGTGCCAGCAGCTTGACGTGGACTAGCTACAATGAGCAGTTCTTC.